This is a list of T cell receptor beta chains from one sample in a study of blood T cell repertoires in COVID-19. Some clones are missing from TCRdb's copy, which holds only in-frame ones; the method was immunoSEQ multiplex PCR. The sample holds about 180,000 clones, around 85% seen once. The sample consisted of peripheral blood. The receptors were gathered from a man between 65 and 85 years old with active or convalescent COVID-19. Each CDR3 is given with its conserved first and last residue. The D gene is left open where the match is weak. For some rows the clone size is stated as once, few or many, or as a class when expanded; others skip it.

DNA | CDR3 | J | size | V | D
TGCGCCAGCAGCTTACAGGCCTCCGGAAACACCATATATTTT | CASSLQASGNTIYF | TRBJ1-3 | NA | TRBV5-1 | NA
TGTGCCAGCAGCCCCCACATGAACACTGAAGCTTTCTTT | CASSPHMNTEAFF | TRBJ1-1 | NA | TRBV3-1/TRBV3-2 | NA
TGTGCCAGCAGCGGCGGGTTCTATGGCTACACCTTC | CASSGGFYGYTF | TRBJ1-2 | NA | TRBV11-2 | NA
TGTGCCAGCAGTTCTCTCCGTGATGGCTACACCTTC | CASSSLRDGYTF | TRBJ1-2 | NA | TRBV12-3/TRBV12-4 | NA
TGTGCCACCAGCCTGGGGGGATCTGGGGCCAACGTCCTGACTTTC | CATSLGGSGANVLTF | TRBJ2-6 | NA | TRBV15 | NA
TGCGCCAGCAGCTTATCAACAGGGTTCGGAAACACCATATATTTT | CASSLSTGFGNTIYF | TRBJ1-3 | NA | TRBV5-1 | NA
TGTGCCAGCAGTGGCCCCGAAAATAACTATGGCTACACCTTC | CASSGPENNYGYTF | TRBJ1-2 | few | TRBV6-6 | NA
TGTGCCAGCAGCGGACGGGAGAACACTGAAGCTTTCTTT | CASSGRENTEAFF | TRBJ1-1 | NA | TRBV9 | NA
TGTGCCTGGACCCCTCGAGAGACCCAGTACTTC | CAWTPRETQYF | TRBJ2-5 | once | TRBV30 | NA
TGTGCCAGCAGTTACAGGACAGTGAGGGACGAGCAGTACTTC | CASSYRTVRDEQYF | TRBJ2-7 | NA | TRBV6-5 | NA
TGCAGTGCTAGGGAGGGTTTGAAACTGTTTTTT | CSAREGLKLFF | TRBJ1-4 | once | TRBV20-1 | NA
TGTGCCAGCAGCCCAAGACCTACAGGGGGCGCCAATGGCTACACCTTC | CASSPRPTGGANGYTF | TRBJ1-2 | NA | TRBV7-2 | TRBD1
TGTGCCAGCAACATCAATCCTCCCACGGGCACTGAAGCTTTCTTT | CASNINPPTGTEAFF | TRBJ1-1 | NA | TRBV7-9 | NA
TGTGCCAGCGGCGGTTACAGGGGAAATAACTATGGCTACACCTTC | CASGGYRGNNYGYTF | TRBJ1-2 | NA | TRBV2 | TRBD1
TGTGCCAGCAGCTTAGGACTAGCGGGAGGGGTTGAGCAGTTCTTC | CASSLGLAGGVEQFF | TRBJ2-1 | NA | TRBV7-2 | TRBD2
TGTGCCAGCAGTTCCGGGAAGGGCCTGTTTTTT | CASSSGKGLFF | TRBJ2-2 | NA | TRBV7-6 | NA
TGTGCCAGCAGCTTGGTTCAGAACGAGCAGTACTTC | CASSLVQNEQYF | TRBJ2-7 | NA | TRBV13 | NA
TGCAGCGTTAACACCGTATCCTACGAGCAGTACTTC | CSVNTVSYEQYF | TRBJ2-7 | NA | TRBV29-1 | NA
TGTGCCAGCAGGGGGACAGGGTGGTCCTACGAGCAGTACTTC | CASRGTGWSYEQYF | TRBJ2-7 | NA | TRBV6-5 | TRBD1
TGCGCCAGCAGCCAAGCCAGGGGCCCGAACTATGGCTACACCTTC | CASSQARGPNYGYTF | TRBJ1-2 | NA | TRBV4-3 | NA
TGTGCCAGCAGCTTACGGGGGAGTCATGGCTACACCTTC | CASSLRGSHGYTF | TRBJ1-2 | NA | TRBV7-3 | NA
TGTGCCAGCAGCTTTGCACAGGGGGGCGTCAAAAACATTCAGTACTTC | CASSFAQGGVKNIQYF | TRBJ2-4 | once | TRBV5-6 | TRBD1
TGTGCCAGCAGAACCGGACAAACCGGGGAGCTGTTTTTT | CASRTGQTGELFF | TRBJ2-2 | NA | TRBV11-2 | NA
TGCGCCAGCAGCTCCGGACAGGGACCGAGCTCCTATAATTCACCCCTCCACTTT | CASSSGQGPSSYNSPLHF | TRBJ1-6 | NA | TRBV5-1 | TRBD1
TGTGCCAGCAGTTACGGGACAGGATTGAACACTGAAGCTTTCTTT | CASSYGTGLNTEAFF | TRBJ1-1 | NA | TRBV6-2/TRBV6-3 | TRBD1
TGTGCCAGCAGTACCACAGGGGGCTGGTCCTACGAGCAGTACTTC | CASSTTGGWSYEQYF | TRBJ2-7 | once | TRBV6-5 | TRBD1
TGTGCCACCAAGGATGGCAGGGGCTACAATGAGCAGTTCTTC | CATKDGRGYNEQFF | TRBJ2-1 | NA | TRBV15 | NA
TGCAGCGTTCTCCCAGTGAACACTGAAGCTTTCTTT | CSVLPVNTEAFF | TRBJ1-1 | NA | TRBV29-1 | NA
TGCGCCAGCAGCGGGGGGTCCGGGGAAGCATCCTACAATGAGCAGTTCTTC | CASSGGSGEASYNEQFF | TRBJ2-1 | NA | TRBV5-1 | NA
TGTGCCAGTAGTACTCAGCGGGCTCGAGGGACCTACGAGCAGTACTTC | CASSTQRARGTYEQYF | TRBJ2-7 | NA | TRBV19 | NA
TGCAGTGCTAGTTTGGCTCCTAGCAATCAGCCCCAGCATTTT | CSASLAPSNQPQHF | TRBJ1-5 | NA | TRBV20-1 | NA
TGCGCCAGCACCCCCGAGGTGTTTGGAACCTACGAGCAGTACTTC | CASTPEVFGTYEQYF | TRBJ2-7 | NA | TRBV4-1 | NA
TGTGCCAGCAGTGGGACTGCGGAGACCCAGTACTTC | CASSGTAETQYF | TRBJ2-5 | NA | TRBV6-6 | NA
TGCGCCAGCGGAGTATTCAGTACTAGCACAGATACGCAGTATTTT | CASGVFSTSTDTQYF | TRBJ2-3 | once | TRBV5-1 | NA
TGTGCCACCAGTGATCTGGGACAGGGGGCCACCGGGGAGCTGTTTTTT | CATSDLGQGATGELFF | TRBJ2-2 | NA | TRBV24-1 | TRBD1
TGTGCCACCAGTGACCCGAGCGCGGGAGTCTACAATGAGCAGTTCTTC | CATSDPSAGVYNEQFF | TRBJ2-1 | NA | TRBV24-1 | TRBD2
TGTGCCAGCAAGTCCGTTGCGGGAGCACCCCACGAGCAGTACTTC | CASKSVAGAPHEQYF | TRBJ2-7 | NA | TRBV6-5 | TRBD2
TGTGCCAGCAGCTTACAGGAGGGGAGCACAGATACGCAGTATTTT | CASSLQEGSTDTQYF | TRBJ2-3 | NA | TRBV7-3 | NA
TGTGCCAGCAGCCCCCTAGCGGGGGGATCAGTCGGGCAGTATTTT | CASSPLAGGSVGQYF | TRBJ2-3 | NA | TRBV11-2 | TRBD2
TGTGCCAGTAGTATAACTGGGACTTCGTCCAATGAGCAGTTCTTC | CASSITGTSSNEQFF | TRBJ2-1 | NA | TRBV19 | NA